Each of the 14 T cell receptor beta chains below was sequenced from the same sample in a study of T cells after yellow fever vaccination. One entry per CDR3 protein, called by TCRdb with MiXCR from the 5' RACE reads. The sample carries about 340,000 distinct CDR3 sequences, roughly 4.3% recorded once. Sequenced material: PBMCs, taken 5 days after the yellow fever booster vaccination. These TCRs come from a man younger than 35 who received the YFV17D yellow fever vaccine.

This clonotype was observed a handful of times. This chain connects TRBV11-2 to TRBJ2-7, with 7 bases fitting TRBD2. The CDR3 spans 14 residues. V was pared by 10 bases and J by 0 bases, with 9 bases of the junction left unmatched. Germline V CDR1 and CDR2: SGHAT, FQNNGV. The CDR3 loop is CATELGGSSYEQYF. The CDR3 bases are TGTGCCACCGAACTGGGGGGGAGCTCCTACGAGCAGTACTTC.

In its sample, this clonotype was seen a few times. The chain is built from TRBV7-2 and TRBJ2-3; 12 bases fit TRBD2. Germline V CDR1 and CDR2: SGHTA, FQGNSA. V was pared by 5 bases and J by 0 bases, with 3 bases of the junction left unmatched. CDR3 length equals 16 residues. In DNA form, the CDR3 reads TGTGCCAGCAGCCTTCTAGCGGGGGGGAGCACAGATACGCAGTATTTT. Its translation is CASSLLAGGSTDTQYF.

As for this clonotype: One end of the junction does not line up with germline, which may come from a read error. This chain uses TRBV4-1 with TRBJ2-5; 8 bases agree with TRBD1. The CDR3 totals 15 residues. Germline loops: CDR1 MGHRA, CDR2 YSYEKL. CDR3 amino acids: CASSQDIGTGETQPF. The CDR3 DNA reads TGCGCCAGCAGCCAAGATATTGGGACAGGAGAGACCCAGCCCTTC.

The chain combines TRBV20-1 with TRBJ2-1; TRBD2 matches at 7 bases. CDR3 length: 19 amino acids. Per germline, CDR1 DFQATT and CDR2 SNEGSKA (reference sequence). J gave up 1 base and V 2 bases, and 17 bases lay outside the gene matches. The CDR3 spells CSARFSGAPGGVSYNEQFF. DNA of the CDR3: TGCAGTGCTAGATTCAGCGGGGCCCCGGGAGGTGTGTCCTACAATGAGCAGTTCTTC.

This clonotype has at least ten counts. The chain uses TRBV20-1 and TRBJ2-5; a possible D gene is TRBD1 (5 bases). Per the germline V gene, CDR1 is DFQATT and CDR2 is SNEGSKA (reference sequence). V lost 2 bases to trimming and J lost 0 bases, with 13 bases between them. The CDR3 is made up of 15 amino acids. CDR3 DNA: TGCAGTGCTAGATTGGGGCACCCGTACCAAGAGACCCAGTACTTC. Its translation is CSARLGHPYQETQYF.

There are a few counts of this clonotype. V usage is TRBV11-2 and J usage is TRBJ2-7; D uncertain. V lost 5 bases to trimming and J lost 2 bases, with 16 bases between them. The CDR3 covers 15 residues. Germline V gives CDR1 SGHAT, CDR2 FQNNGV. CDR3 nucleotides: TGTGCCAGCAGCCCCGCACCGCCTGGGCCCTACGAGCAGTACGTC. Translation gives CASSPAPPGPYEQYV.

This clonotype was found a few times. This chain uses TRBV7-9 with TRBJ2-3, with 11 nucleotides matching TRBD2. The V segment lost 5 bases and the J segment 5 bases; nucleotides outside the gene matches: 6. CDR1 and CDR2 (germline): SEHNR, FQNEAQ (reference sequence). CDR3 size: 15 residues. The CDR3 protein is CASSLSGGGQDTQYF. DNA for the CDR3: TGTGCCAGCAGCCTTAGCGGGGGGGGTCAAGATACGCAGTATTTT.

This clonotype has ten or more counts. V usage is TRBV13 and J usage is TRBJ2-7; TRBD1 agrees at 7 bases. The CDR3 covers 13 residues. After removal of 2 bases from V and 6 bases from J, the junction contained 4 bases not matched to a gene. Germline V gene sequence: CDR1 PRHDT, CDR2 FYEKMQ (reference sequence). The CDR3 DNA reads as TGTGCCAGCAGCTTAAGAGGGACAGCCGAGCAGTACGTC. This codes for CASSLRGTAEQYV.

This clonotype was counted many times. This chain's CDR3 is CASGRGQVWDYGYTF. The DNA for the CDR3 is TGTGCCAGCGGGCGAGGGCAGGTGTGGGACTATGGCTACACCTTC. The chain combines TRBV7-2 with TRBJ1-2; D remains ambiguous. CDR3 length equals 15 residues. CDR1 SGHTA and CDR2 FQGNSA come from the germline V gene. Trimming shortened V by 8 bases and J by 3 bases, and 19 bases separated the two germline ends.

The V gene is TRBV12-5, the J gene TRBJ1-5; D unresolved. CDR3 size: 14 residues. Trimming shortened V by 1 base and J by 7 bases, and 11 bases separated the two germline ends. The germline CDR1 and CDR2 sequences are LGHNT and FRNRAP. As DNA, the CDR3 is TGTGCTAGTGGTTTGGGTCAAGGTAACCAGCCCCAGCATTTT. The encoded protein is CASGLGQGNQPQHF.

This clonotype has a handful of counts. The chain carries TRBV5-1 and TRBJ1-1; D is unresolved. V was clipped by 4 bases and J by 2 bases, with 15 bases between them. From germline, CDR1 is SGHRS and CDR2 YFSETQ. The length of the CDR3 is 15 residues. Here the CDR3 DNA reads TGCGCCAGCAGCCAGCGGCGGGGAGTCAACACTGAAGCTTTCTTT. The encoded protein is CASSQRRGVNTEAFF.

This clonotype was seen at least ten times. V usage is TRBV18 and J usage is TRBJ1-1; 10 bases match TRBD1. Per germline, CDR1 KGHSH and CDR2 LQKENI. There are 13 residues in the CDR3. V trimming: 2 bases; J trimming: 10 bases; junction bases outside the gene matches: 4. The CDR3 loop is CASSPSDRGAAFF. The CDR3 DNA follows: TGTGCCAGCTCACCATCGGACAGGGGGGCAGCTTTCTTT. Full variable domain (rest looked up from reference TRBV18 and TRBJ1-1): NAGVMQNPRHLVRRRGQEARLRCSPMKGHSHVYWYRQLPEEGLKFMVYLQKENIIDESGMPKERFSAEFPKEGPSILRIQQVVRGDSAAYFCASSPSDRGAAFFGQGTRLTVV.

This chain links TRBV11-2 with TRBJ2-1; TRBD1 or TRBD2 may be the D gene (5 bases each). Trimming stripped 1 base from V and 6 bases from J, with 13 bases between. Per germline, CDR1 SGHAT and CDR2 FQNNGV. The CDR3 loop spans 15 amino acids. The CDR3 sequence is CASSLAGQRGNEQFF. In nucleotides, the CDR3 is TGTGCCAGCAGCTTAGCGGGGCAGAGGGGCAATGAGCAGTTCTTC.

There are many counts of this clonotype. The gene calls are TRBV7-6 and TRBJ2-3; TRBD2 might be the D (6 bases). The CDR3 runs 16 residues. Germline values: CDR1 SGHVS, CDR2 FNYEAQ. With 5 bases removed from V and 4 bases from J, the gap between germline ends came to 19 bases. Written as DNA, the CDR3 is TGTGCCAGCAGCACCCGAGACGGGGGTTACCCAGATACGCAGTATTTT. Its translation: CASSTRDGGYPDTQYF.